This is a list of T cell receptor beta chains from one sample in a study of T cells and copy number aberrations in small-cell lung cancer. Method: immunoSEQ multiplex PCR; TCRdb's copy keeps in-frame clones and lacks some. The sample consists of some 460 clones, 86% of them appearing once. Material for sequencing was tumor tissue. All receptors come from a man aged 60 to 75 with small cell lung cancer. Each CDR3 is given without its conserved first and last residue. D genes are given only for firm matches.

TRBJ1-3,TRBV11-3,.,ASSSLLESGNTIY
TRBJ1-6,TRBV5-1,.,ASSPRGVNSPLH
TRBJ2-2,TRBV18,.,ASSLLEQMVPGELF
TRBJ2-1,TRBV5-4,TRBD1,ASSSGADRGLYNEQF
TRBJ2-4,TRBV2,.,ARGRGDIQY
TRBJ2-7,TRBV12-1,.,ASSPHYEQY
TRBJ1-1,TRBV18,.,VSSPFQGSRDTEAF
TRBJ2-5,TRBV15,.,ATSRDLETQY
TRBJ1-1,TRBV6-6,.,ASRGIVDTEAF
TRBJ1-1,TRBV6-5,.,ASSPGGNTEAF
TRBJ1-3,TRBV5-1,TRBD1,ASSLDLGQVGGNTIY